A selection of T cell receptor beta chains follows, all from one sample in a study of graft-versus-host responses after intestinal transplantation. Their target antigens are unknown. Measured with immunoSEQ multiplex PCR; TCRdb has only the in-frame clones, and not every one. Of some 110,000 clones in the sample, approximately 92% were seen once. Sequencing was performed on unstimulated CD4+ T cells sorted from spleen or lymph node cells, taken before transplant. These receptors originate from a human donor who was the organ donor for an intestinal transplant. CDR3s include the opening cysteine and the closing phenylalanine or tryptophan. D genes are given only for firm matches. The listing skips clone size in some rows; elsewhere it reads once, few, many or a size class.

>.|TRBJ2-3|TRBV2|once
TGTGCCAGCACCCGGGACTCGGCCGAGGATACGCAGTATTTT
CASTRDSAEDTQYF
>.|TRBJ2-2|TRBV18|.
TGTGCCAGCTCACCATTCGTACAGGGAGGCGGGGAGCTGTTTTTT
CASSPFVQGGGELFF
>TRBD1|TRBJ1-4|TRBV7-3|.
TGTGCCAGCAGCTCAGGGCAGGGGGCGCCCAATGAAAAACTGTTTTTT
CASSSGQGAPNEKLFF
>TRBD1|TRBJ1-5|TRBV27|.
TGTGCCAGCAGTTGGACAGGGCGGAATCAGCCCCAGCATTTT
CASSWTGRNQPQHF
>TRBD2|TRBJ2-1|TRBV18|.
TGTGCCAGCTCACCATTCGACCCGGGACTAGCGGGAGGAGGGGAGCAGTTCTTC
CASSPFDPGLAGGGEQFF
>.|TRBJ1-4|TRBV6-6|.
TGTGCCAGCAGTTACGGGGGGAGGAGTGAAAAACTGTTTTTT
CASSYGGRSEKLFF
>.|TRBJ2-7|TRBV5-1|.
TGCGCCAGCAGCTCTGGAGGGGGAATACAGCCCAGCTCCTACGAGCAGTACTTC
CASSSGGGIQPSSYEQYF
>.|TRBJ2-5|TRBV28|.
TGTGCCAGCAGTTTAGGGGGGCGGGAGACCCAGTACTTC
CASSLGGRETQYF
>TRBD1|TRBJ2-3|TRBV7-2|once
TGTGCCAGCAGCTTTACAGGGGGAGATACGCAGTATTTT
CASSFTGGDTQYF
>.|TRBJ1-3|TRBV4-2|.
TGTGCCAGCAGCCAAGACGTAGGATCCCCCTTTGGCTCTGGAAACACCATATATTTT
CASSQDVGSPFGSGNTIYF
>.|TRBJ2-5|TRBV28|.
TGTGCCAGCAGTCGCCGAGTTGGGGGCCAAGAGACCCAGTACTTC
CASSRRVGGQETQYF
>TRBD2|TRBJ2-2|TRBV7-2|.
TGTGCCAGCAGCTTAGGGGTCGGGAGGCCAGCCGGGGAGCTGTTTTTT
CASSLGVGRPAGELFF
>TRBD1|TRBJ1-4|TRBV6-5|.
TGTGCCAGCAGGGACAGGGACGGCGTTCATGAAAAACTGTTTTTT
CASRDRDGVHEKLFF
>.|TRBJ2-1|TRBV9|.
TGTGCCAGCAGCGTCTTCACGGTCGGCGGTGAGCAGTTCTTC
CASSVFTVGGEQFF
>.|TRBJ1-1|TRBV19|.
TGTGCCAGTAGCCCCGTCGGGCCCCCTTCGGGAGCTTTCTTT
CASSPVGPPSGAFF
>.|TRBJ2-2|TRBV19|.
TGTGCCAGTAGTATACAGCTCACCGGGGAGCTGTTTTTT
CASSIQLTGELFF
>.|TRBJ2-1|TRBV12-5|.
TGTGCTAGTGGTTTTTATAATGAGCAGTTCTTC
CASGFYNEQFF
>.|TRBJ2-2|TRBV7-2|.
TGTGCCAGCAGCTTACGGGCCACTGGCGCCGGGGAGCTGTTTTTT
CASSLRATGAGELFF
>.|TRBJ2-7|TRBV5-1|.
TGCGCCAGCAGCTCCAGGGACCGAGTAGAGCAGTACTTC
CASSSRDRVEQYF
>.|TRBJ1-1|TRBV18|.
TGTGCCAGCTCACCAGCAGAGAACACTGAAGCTTTCTTT
CASSPAENTEAFF
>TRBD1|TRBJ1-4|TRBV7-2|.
TGTGCCAGCAGCTTAGGGGCAGGGGGCGGGGATGAAAAACTGTTTTTT
CASSLGAGGGDEKLFF
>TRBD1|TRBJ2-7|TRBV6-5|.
TGTGCCAGCAGTTACCATCCGGGACAGGGTTACGAGCAGTACTTC
CASSYHPGQGYEQYF
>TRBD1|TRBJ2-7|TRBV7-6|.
TGTGCCAGCAGCAGTGGACCGGGACAGGGGGTCAACGAGCAGTACTTC
CASSSGPGQGVNEQYF
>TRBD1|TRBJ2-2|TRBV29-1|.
TGCAGCGCGGACAGGCTGAACACCGGGGAGCTGTTTTTT
CSADRLNTGELFF
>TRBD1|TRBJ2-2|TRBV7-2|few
TGTGCCAGCAGCCGGACAGGGGGTACGACCGGGGAGCTGTTTTTT
CASSRTGGTTGELFF
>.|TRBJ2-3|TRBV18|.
TGTGCCAGCTCAAAAAATCGGGTAGAAAGCACAGATACGCAGTATTTT
CASSKNRVESTDTQYF
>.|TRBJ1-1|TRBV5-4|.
TGTGCCAGCAGCTCGGGACCGAACACTGAAGCTTTCTTT
CASSSGPNTEAFF
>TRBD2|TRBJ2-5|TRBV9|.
TGTGCCAGCAGCGTAGATTCCGGGAGGGAAGAGACCCAGTACTTC
CASSVDSGREETQYF
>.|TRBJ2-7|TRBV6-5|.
TGTGCCAGCAGTCGGTCAGGATACGAGCAGTACTTC
CASSRSGYEQYF
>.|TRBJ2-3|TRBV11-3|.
TGTGCCAGCAGCTTCGGCTCCCTCGGGTCTACGCAGTATTTT
CASSFGSLGSTQYF
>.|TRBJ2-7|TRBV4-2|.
TGTGCCAGCAGCCAAGACGGACATTCCTACGAGCAGTACTTC
CASSQDGHSYEQYF
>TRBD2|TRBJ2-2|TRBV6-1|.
TGTGCCTCGTCGAAAAGCGGGGCCAACACCGGGGAGCTGTTTTTT
CASSKSGANTGELFF
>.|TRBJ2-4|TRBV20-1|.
TGCAGTGCTAGAGATACCACAAAGTGGTACTTC
CSARDTTKWYF
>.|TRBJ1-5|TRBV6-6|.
TGTGCCAGCAGTTCTGACCGGGAACCCCAGCATTTT
CASSSDREPQHF